The 20 T cell receptor beta chains below all came from one sample that was sequenced in a study of control samples from healthy donors and cancer patients. Generated by immunoSEQ multiplex PCR, the TCRdb table keeps only in-frame clones and is missing some. The table shows 100,000 to 150,000 clones, with around nine tenths occurring only once. Sequencing input: blood. The origin of the receptors is a young man in good health.

The gene calls are TRBV6-2 or TRBV6-3 and TRBJ2-1, with a tentative D call TRBD2 (5 bases). Germline V gene data show CDR1 as MNHEY and CDR2 as SVGEGT. Trimming pared 5 bases from V and 4 bases from J, leaving 15 bases between. This CDR3 contains 15 residues. The CDR3 spells CASSPPGLNYNEQFF. DNA for the CDR3: TGTGCCAGCAGTCCCCCCGGACTGAATTACAATGAGCAGTTCTTC.

J is TRBJ2-3 and V is TRBV11-2; D ambiguous. The CDR3 has 15 amino acids. Germline loops: CDR1 SGHAT, CDR2 FQNNGV. V shed 5 bases and J shed 4 bases, with 16 bases lying between them. CDR3 sequence (DNA): TGTGCCAGCAGCGTCCGCGGCTCTCCCTCAGATACGCAGTATTTT. This codes for CASSVRGSPSDTQYF.

The chain combines TRBV4-1 with TRBJ1-1, with D hard to call. The CDR3 is 15 amino acids. Per germline, CDR1 MGHRA and CDR2 YSYEKL. V was cut by 3 bases and J by 6 bases, with 17 bases left in between. CDR3 amino acids: CASSQPWVGFPEAFF. CDR3 sequence (DNA): TGCGCCAGCAGCCAGCCCTGGGTGGGCTTCCCTGAAGCTTTCTTT.

The chain combines TRBV7-2 with TRBJ2-7; D is possibly TRBD1 (5 bases). Germline CDR1 and CDR2: SGHTA and FQGNSA. The ends were cut back, 1 base at V and 5 bases at J, with 12 bases in the middle. This CDR3 is 14 amino acids long. CDR3 DNA: TGTGCCAGCAGCTTAGTTGGGGCAGGGAACGAGCAGTACTTC. Translation gives CASSLVGAGNEQYF.

The chain employs TRBV19 and TRBJ2-1; 13 bases fit TRBD2. V trimming: 11 bases; J trimming: 15 bases; junction bases outside the gene matches: 19. Germline CDR1 reads LNHDA; CDR2 reads SQIVND (reference sequence). CDR3 length equals 15 residues. The chain's CDR3 is CAVGRRTSGGNSLFF. The CDR3 nucleotides read TGTGCCGTCGGGCGAAGGACTAGCGGGGGTAATTCTCTGTTCTTC.

The chain links TRBV18 to TRBJ2-1; D ambiguous. Germline loops: CDR1 KGHSH, CDR2 LQKENI. V lost 2 bases, J lost 7 bases, and 9 bases lay in between. The CDR3 runs 13 residues. The CDR3 spells CASSPSFENEQFF. In DNA, the CDR3 is TGTGCCAGCTCACCATCGTTTGAGAATGAGCAGTTCTTC.

The V gene is TRBV7-7, the J gene TRBJ2-3; D is perhaps TRBD1 or TRBD2 (5 bases each). Germline V gene lookup returns CDR1 SSHAT and CDR2 FNYEAQ (reference sequence). The length of the CDR3 is 15 residues. The V and J ends lost 5 bases and 3 bases respectively, with 15 bases between them. In DNA, the CDR3 is TGTGCCAGCAGCCCGGGGCTAGCTGTGACAGATACGCAGTATTTT. It encodes CASSPGLAVTDTQYF.

The V call is TRBV10-3, the J call TRBJ2-6, with no clear D. This CDR3 has 16 residues. Germline V CDR1 and CDR2: ENHRY, SYGVKD. V lost 0 bases, J lost 0 bases, and 6 bases lay in between. The CDR3 DNA follows: TGTGCCATCAGTGAGTCCGAGAACTCTGGGGCCAACGTCCTGACTTTC. It encodes CAISESENSGANVLTF.

This chain uses TRBV13 with TRBJ2-7; D may be TRBD1 or TRBD2 (5 bases each). The V and J ends lost 6 bases and 2 bases respectively, with 14 bases between them. CDR1 PRHDT and CDR2 FYEKMQ come from the germline V gene (reference sequence). The CDR3 runs to 14 residues. This CDR3 reads CASRWMGVAYEQYF. The CDR3, as DNA: TGTGCCAGCAGATGGATGGGGGTTGCCTACGAGCAGTACTTC. The full variable domain, rest sourced from reference TRBV13 and TRBJ2-7, is AAGVIQSPRHLIKEKRETATLKCYPIPRHDTVYWYQQGPGQDPQFLISFYEKMQSDKGSIPDRFSAQQFSDYHSELNMSSLELGDSALYFCASRWMGVAYEQYFGPGTRLTVT.

V is TRBV10-3 and J is TRBJ2-1; D may be TRBD2 (5 bases). Germline CDR1 is ENHRY and CDR2 is SYGVKD. Trimming removed 2 bases from V and 2 bases from J, with 16 bases in between. CDR3 length: 17 residues. CDR3 protein: CAISEPDVTGTYNEQFF. The CDR3 DNA sequence: TGTGCCATCAGTGAGCCGGATGTTACGGGGACCTACAATGAGCAGTTCTTC.

The rearrangement joins TRBV18 to TRBJ2-7; TRBD2 matches 12 bases. Trimming removed 3 bases from V and 3 bases from J; junction bases left unmatched: 6. CDR3 length equals 16 residues. Per the germline V gene, CDR1 is KGHSH and CDR2 is LQKENI. CDR3 loop: CASSPAGGLAGYEQYF. The DNA for the CDR3 is TGTGCCAGCTCACCGGCGGGGGGACTAGCGGGCTACGAGCAGTACTTC.

V usage is TRBV4-2 and J usage is TRBJ1-2, with TRBD1 matching over 8 bases. With 1 base clipped from V and 3 bases from J, the junction kept 4 bases outside the gene matches. Germline assignment: CDR1 LGHNA and CDR2 YNFKEQ. This CDR3 spans 15 amino acids. The CDR3 reads CASSQAGQGYYGYTF. In nucleotides, the CDR3 is TGTGCCAGCAGCCAAGCCGGACAGGGATACTATGGCTACACCTTC.

The genes are TRBV19 and TRBJ1-3; TRBD1 matches at 7 bases. CDR3 size: 14 residues. CDR1 is LNHDA, CDR2 SQIVND, per germline (reference sequence). V shed 5 bases and J 2 bases; nucleotides not matched to a gene: 3. CDR3 amino acids: CASSPGTAGNTIYF. The CDR3 DNA reads TGTGCCAGTAGTCCCGGGACAGCTGGAAACACCATATATTTT.

For this clone: Distinct nucleotide sequences in the sample also encode this CDR3. The chain recombines TRBV7-9 with TRBJ1-3; D gene unclear. V was clipped by 0 bases and J by 4 bases, with 7 bases between them. Germline V gene sequence: CDR1 SEHNR, CDR2 FQNEAQ (reference sequence). This CDR3 is 14 amino acids long. The CDR3 loop reads CASSLAGAGNTIYF. Written as DNA, the CDR3 is TGTGCCAGCAGCTTAGCGGGAGCCGGAAACACCATATATTTT.

The chain couples TRBV19 to TRBJ2-5, with TRBD2 matching 10 bases. CDR1 is LNHDA, CDR2 SQIVND, per germline (reference sequence). This CDR3 is 15 amino acids long. V shed 8 bases, J shed 5 bases, and the junction held 11 bases outside the gene matches. CDR3 nucleotides: TGTGCCAGTCGATCGGCTAGCGGGGGCGCGGAGACCCAGTACTTC. Its translation is CASRSASGGAETQYF.

Here the CDR3 DNA reads TGTGCCTGGAGTGTAGAGGACGGTGATAGCAATCAGCCCCAGCATTTT. Protein product: CAWSVEDGDSNQPQHF. V usage is TRBV30 and J usage is TRBJ1-5, with unresolved D. V shed 0 bases and J shed 0 bases, with 12 bases lying between them. The CDR3 is 16 amino acids. Germline lookup yields CDR1 GTSNPN and CDR2 SVGIG (reference sequence).

The chain is built from TRBV6-5 and TRBJ1-4; D not resolved. Germline V gene lookup returns CDR1 MNHEY and CDR2 SVGAGI. The CDR3 totals 15 residues. V gave up 6 bases and J gave up 0 bases, with 11 bases separating them. The DNA of the CDR3 is TGTGCCAGCAGGATGACGGACGCAACTAATGAAAAACTGTTTTTT. It is translated as CASRMTDATNEKLFF.

This clone was counted once. The CDR3 DNA sequence: TGTGCCAGCAGAGGGAGCGGGAGCACAGATACGCAGTATTTT. The encoded protein is CASRGSGSTDTQYF. The J gene is TRBJ2-3, the V gene TRBV6-5; D may be TRBD2 (6 bases). V gave up 6 bases and J gave up 0 bases, with 10 bases separating them. CDR1 and CDR2 (germline): MNHEY, SVGAGI. This CDR3 spans 14 amino acids.

The J gene is TRBJ1-2, the V gene TRBV7-2; possibly TRBD1 for D (5 bases). V lost 7 bases and J 3 bases, leaving 15 bases between the germline ends. The CDR3 has 14 amino acids. Germline V gene lookup returns CDR1 SGHTA and CDR2 FQGNSA. Here the CDR3 DNA reads TGTGCCAGCACCCGCTCTGGGGGGGACTATGGCTACACCTTC. Amino acid sequence: CASTRSGGDYGYTF.

The chain joins TRBV5-1 to TRBJ2-1, with D unresolved. The CDR3 has 13 residues. Looked up from germline, CDR1 is SGHRS and CDR2 is YFSETQ. Trimming stripped 0 bases from V and 15 bases from J, with 16 bases between. CDR3 in amino acids: CASSLEWRGSPFF. CDR3 DNA: TGCGCCAGCAGCTTGGAGTGGCGTGGATCCCCGTTCTTC.